Each of the 6 T cell receptor beta chains below was sequenced from the same sample in a study of STAT5B mutations in CD4+ large granular lymphocyte leukemia. Repertoires were generated with immunoSEQ multiplex PCR, while TCRdb's copy carries only in-frame clones and drops some. Of over 30,000 clones listed, less than 85% are singletons. Material: CD4+ T cells from blood buffy coats. The origin of the receptors is a human donor in good health.

This chain joins TRBV18 and TRBJ2-4; no clear D. The CDR3 covers 13 residues. Germline V CDR1 and CDR2: KGHSH, LQKENI. V lost 6 bases, J lost 8 bases, and 14 bases lay in between. CDR3 DNA sequence: TGTGCCAGCTCCCCTCCGGAGTCGGACATTCAGTACTTC. Protein: CASSPPESDIQYF.

This clone came up once. This rearrangement joins TRBV7-9 to TRBJ2-7; weak D call: TRBD2 (6 bases). The germline gives CDR1 SEHNR, CDR2 FQNEAQ (reference sequence). V was pared by 0 bases and J by 2 bases, with 17 bases between. The CDR3 contains 17 residues. CDR3 sequence (DNA): TGTGCCAGCAGCTTAGCGAAAGGAGGGTTCGGCACCTACGAGCAGTACTTC. It yields the protein CASSLAKGGFGTYEQYF.

This CDR3 reads CASSLGRQTYEQYF. The CDR3 DNA follows: TGCGCCAGCAGCTTGGGTCGGCAGACCTACGAGCAGTACTTC. This chain links TRBV5-1 with TRBJ2-5; D not certain. With the DNA end fitting TRBJ2-7 better, the J assignment may be wrong. The CDR3 runs 14 residues. CDR1 SGHRS and CDR2 YFSETQ come from the germline V gene.

This rearrangement joins TRBV7-6 to TRBJ2-3; D not certain. Trimming shortened V by 0 bases and J by 1 base, and 11 bases separated the two germline ends. CDR3 length: 16 residues. CDR1 and CDR2 from the germline V gene are SGHVS and FNYEAQ. This CDR3 reads CASSLALGRGTDTQYF. In DNA, the CDR3 is TGTGCCAGCAGCTTAGCCCTGGGCCGAGGCACAGATACGCAGTATTTT.

The rearrangement links TRBV19 to TRBJ2-5; tentative D call: TRBD2 (6 bases). Trimming left V 6 bases short and J 5 bases short, with 28 bases between. From germline, CDR1 is LNHDA and CDR2 SQIVND (reference sequence). The CDR3 totals 18 residues. Written as DNA, the CDR3 is TGTGCCAGTAGCCGCACACGCCCAGGGAGGACTGTTGGGGAGACCCAGTACTTC. Translation: CASSRTRPGRTVGETQYF. The entire variable domain, with the rest obtained from reference TRBV19 and TRBJ2-5, is as follows: DGGITQSPKYLFRKEGQNVTLSCEQNLNHDAMYWYRQDPGQGLRLIYYSQIVNDFQKGDIAEGYSVSREKKESFPLTVTSAQKNPTAFYLCASSRTRPGRTVGETQYFGPGTRLLVL.

This chain joins TRBV7-2 and TRBJ2-3; the D is unclear. Germline lookup yields CDR1 SGHTA and CDR2 FQGNSA. The CDR3 covers 13 residues. V was cut by 5 bases and J by 4 bases, with 10 bases left in between. The CDR3 loop reads CASSPNGADTQYF. The CDR3 coding sequence is TGTGCCAGCAGCCCAAATGGGGCAGATACGCAGTATTTT.